One sample yielded the 17 T cell receptor beta chains listed below, sequenced in a study of blood T cell repertoires in COVID-19. Sequenced by immunoSEQ multiplex PCR; TCRdb stores in-frame clones only, minus some. The sample carries under 200,000 clones, about four fifths recorded once. Sequencing was carried out using peripheral blood. The receptors derive from a man aged 65 to 79 with active or convalescent COVID-19.

The V call is TRBV18, the J call TRBJ1-4; 7 bases agree with TRBD1. The CDR3 has 14 residues. V gave up 1 base and J gave up 7 bases; unmatched junction bases: 3. Germline V CDR1 and CDR2: KGHSH, LQKENI. CDR3 amino acids: CASSPQGASEKLFF. As DNA, the CDR3 is TGTGCCAGCTCACCACAGGGGGCGAGTGAAAAACTGTTTTTT.

V gene TRBV6-1 combines with J gene TRBJ1-2, with D possibly being TRBD1 (6 bases). Germline V gene lookup returns CDR1 MNHNS and CDR2 SASEGT. The CDR3 extends over 15 amino acids. The ends were cut back, 0 bases at V and 2 bases at J, with 10 bases in the middle. The CDR3 region has the DNA TGTGCCAGCAGTGAAGCCCCACAGGGAAACTATGGCTACACCTTC. It encodes CASSEAPQGNYGYTF.

The V call is TRBV5-6, the J call TRBJ1-1; TRBD1 matches at 9 bases. CDR1 is SGHDT and CDR2 is YYEEEE in the germline V gene. The CDR3 contains 13 residues. Trimming cost V 6 bases and J 4 bases; bases outside gene matches: 4. CDR3: CASNRGLGTEAFF. The CDR3 DNA follows: TGTGCCAGCAACAGGGGGCTGGGCACTGAAGCTTTCTTT.

The V gene is TRBV7-2, the J gene TRBJ1-3; tentative D call: TRBD1 (6 bases). Between the trimmed V and J ends, which lost 4 bases and 0 bases, there was a span of 10 bases. This CDR3 region has 15 residues. Germline CDR1 reads SGHTA; CDR2 reads FQGNSA. The CDR3 protein is CASSSGDISGNTIYF. Here the CDR3 DNA reads TGTGCCAGCAGCTCCGGGGACATCTCTGGAAACACCATATATTTT.

The rearrangement links TRBV6-1 to TRBJ2-5, with a tentative D call TRBD1 (6 bases). Germline V gives CDR1 MNHNS, CDR2 SASEGT. The CDR3 consists of 14 residues. Trimming left V 1 base short and J 4 bases short, with 10 bases between. The CDR3 DNA follows: TGTGCCAGCAGTGAAGACAGGGTCTCAGAGACCCAGTACTTC. This sequence encodes CASSEDRVSETQYF.

The chain couples TRBV5-6 to TRBJ2-7; a weak D match, TRBD2 (6 bases). V lost 2 bases and J lost 2, with 11 bases in between. The CDR3 sequence is 14 residues long. CDR1 and CDR2 (germline): SGHDT, YYEEEE. CDR3 in amino acids: CASSLGGSTYEQYF. The DNA of the CDR3 is TGTGCCAGCAGCTTAGGAGGGAGCACCTACGAGCAGTACTTC.

The genes are TRBV2 and TRBJ2-7, with 8 nucleotides matching TRBD2. Germline V gene data show CDR1 as SNHLY and CDR2 as FYNNEI. CDR3 length: 13 residues. Trimming took 4 bases from V and 6 from J; bases not matched to a gene: 5. The CDR3 nucleotides read TGTGCCAGCAGTGGACAGAGCGGGAGCGAGCAGTACTTC. Amino acid sequence: CASSGQSGSEQYF.

The chain is built from TRBV6-5 and TRBJ1-1; D perhaps matches TRBD1 (6 bases). Trimming took 11 bases from V and 3 from J, leaving 16 bases between them. Germline-derived CDR1 and CDR2 are MNHEY and SVGAGI. The CDR3 length is 13 residues. This CDR3 is CAGQTGADTEAFF. In DNA form, the CDR3 reads TGTGCCGGCCAGACAGGAGCCGACACTGAAGCTTTCTTT.

The V call is TRBV2, the J call TRBJ2-5; 9 nucleotides line up with TRBD1. V lost 7 bases and J lost 5; bases outside the gene matches: 8. The CDR3 totals 14 residues. The V gene's germline CDR1 is SNHLY and CDR2 FYNNEI. CDR3 sequence: CASTGQGMGETQYF. DNA of the CDR3: TGTGCCAGCACCGGACAGGGGATGGGGGAGACCCAGTACTTC.

The chain uses TRBV3-1 (or the pseudogene TRBV3-2) and TRBJ1-2; 9 bases are shared with TRBD1. In germline, CDR1 is LGHDT, CDR2 YNNKEL (reference sequence). The V gene end was trimmed by 4 bases and the J gene end by 7 bases; junction bases not matched to a gene: 10. The CDR3 totals 15 residues. DNA for the CDR3: TGTGCCAGCAGCCGATTGGACAGGGGACACTCTGGCTACACCTTC. Its protein is CASSRLDRGHSGYTF.

The chain is built from TRBV3-1 (or the pseudogene TRBV3-2) and TRBJ1-2; 8 nucleotides line up with TRBD1. CDR1 is LGHDT, CDR2 YNNKEL, per germline (reference sequence). This CDR3 is built from 14 residues. Germline trimming cut 4 bases from V and 4 bases from J; bases unmatched to any gene: 5. The CDR3 sequence is CASSPGQGGYGYTF. The CDR3 DNA follows: TGTGCCAGCAGCCCCGGACAGGGTGGCTATGGCTACACCTTC.

The gene calls are TRBV7-9 and TRBJ2-3, with 10 nucleotides matching TRBD2. This CDR3 has 14 amino acids. In germline, CDR1 is SEHNR, CDR2 FQNEAQ (reference sequence). The DNA of the CDR3 is TGTGGAAGTGGAGCGGGAGGGCCCCAGGGTACGCAGTATTTT. Translated, it gives CGSGAGGPQGTQYF. The full variable domain, in which reference TRBV7-9 and TRBJ2-3 provide the parts outside the CDR3, is DTGVSQNPRHKITKRGQNVTFRCDPISEHNRLYWYRQTLGQGPEFLTYFQNEAQLEKSRLLSDRFSAERPKGSFSTLEIQRTEQGDSAMYLCGSGAGGPQGTQYFGPGTRLTVL.

CDR3 amino acids: CASSRRGSNQPQHF. The CDR3 region has the DNA TGCGCCAGCAGTCGGAGGGGCAGCAATCAGCCCCAGCATTTT. The J gene is TRBJ1-5, the V gene TRBV10-1, with D perhaps TRBD1 (5 bases). This CDR3 is built from 14 residues. V lost 5 bases and J 1 base, leaving 9 bases between the germline ends. Germline lookup yields CDR1 WNHNN and CDR2 SYGVQD (reference sequence).

The rearrangement uses TRBV5-1 and TRBJ2-1, with 13 bases fitting TRBD2. After removal of 4 bases from V and 9 bases from J, the junction contained 7 bases not matched to a gene. The CDR3 runs to 15 residues. From germline, CDR1 is SGHRS and CDR2 YFSETQ. The CDR3: CASSTGTSGAGEQFF. The CDR3 bases are TGCGCCAGCAGCACAGGGACTAGCGGGGCCGGTGAGCAGTTCTTC.

The rearrangement uses TRBV21-1 and TRBJ1-1. TRBV21-1 is marked as a pseudogene. The CDR3 is 14 residues long. The CDR3 protein is CASSKDPSNTEAFF. As DNA, the CDR3 is TGTGCCAGCAGCAAAGATCCCTCGAACACTGAAGCTTTCTTT.

This sequence joins TRBV6-2 or TRBV6-3 and TRBJ2-3; 8 bases fit TRBD2. V was clipped by 5 bases and J by 4 bases; unmatched bases: 5. There are 14 residues in the CDR3. The germline V gene has CDR1 MNHEY and CDR2 SVGEGT. CDR3: CASSVRGGPDTQYF. The CDR3 coding sequence is TGTGCCAGCAGTGTCCGGGGGGGCCCAGATACGCAGTATTTT.

The chain carries TRBV5-6 and TRBJ2-2; D may be TRBD2 (6 bases). Per the germline V gene, CDR1 is SGHDT and CDR2 is YYEEEE. The CDR3 spans 14 residues. V gave up 2 bases and J gave up 3 bases, with 8 bases separating them. The CDR3 DNA sequence: TGTGCCAGCAGCTTCAGGGACTACACCGGGGAGCTGTTTTTT. This gives the protein CASSFRDYTGELFF.